The rows below give T cell receptor beta chains drawn from one sample of a study of blood T cell repertoires in COVID-19. Some clones are missing from TCRdb's copy, which holds only in-frame ones; the method was immunoSEQ multiplex PCR. The sample comprises tens of thousands of clones, 88% of which are singletons, and 20% to 25% rests with the top ten. The sequencing input was peripheral blood. Every receptor here comes from a woman aged 45-65 years with active or convalescent COVID-19. The CDR3 runs from the conserved cysteine through the conserved F or W. A D gene is named only where the DNA matches it firmly. For some rows the clone size is stated as once, few or many, or as a class when expanded; others skip it.

>NA|TRBV5-4|TRBJ1-1|NA
CASSLVMNTEAFF
TGTGCCAGCAGCTTGGTTATGAACACTGAAGCTTTCTTT
>TRBD2|TRBV9|TRBJ2-3|NA
CASSVDSGRAGDTQYF
TGTGCCAGCAGCGTAGACAGCGGGAGGGCGGGAGATACGCAGTATTTT
>NA|TRBV12-3/TRBV12-4|TRBJ2-2|NA
CASTLMGYGELFF
TGTGCCAGCACCCTAATGGGCTACGGGGAGCTGTTTTTT
>NA|TRBV6-5|TRBJ2-5|NA
CASRPGSAETQYF
TGTGCCAGCAGACCCGGGAGTGCAGAGACCCAGTACTTC
>TRBD2|TRBV3-1/TRBV3-2|TRBJ2-4|NA
CASSHSGSVKNIQYF
TGTGCCAGCAGCCATAGCGGGAGTGTCAAAAACATTCAGTACTTC
>TRBD2|TRBV18|TRBJ2-7|NA
CASSPGWEGSYEQYF
TGTGCCAGCTCACCAGGGTGGGAGGGCTCCTACGAGCAGTACTTC
>TRBD1|TRBV5-4|TRBJ2-3|NA
CASKGQGTDTQYF
TGTGCCAGTAAGGGACAGGGCACAGATACGCAGTATTTT
>NA|TRBV7-7|TRBJ2-5|once
CASSLAGQGRETQYF
TGTGCTAGCAGCTTAGCGGGACAGGGAAGAGAGACCCAGTACTTC
>NA|TRBV11-2|TRBJ2-2|NA
CASSLVRGTNTGELFF
TGTGCCAGCAGCTTAGTACGGGGGACGAACACCGGGGAGCTGTTTTTT
>NA|TRBV5-6|TRBJ2-5|NA
CASSSDSLFQETQYF
TGTGCCAGCAGCTCCGACAGCCTCTTCCAAGAGACCCAGTACTTC
>NA|TRBV29-1|TRBJ1-5|NA
CSVELGGNQPQHF
TGCAGCGTTGAACTAGGAGGAAATCAGCCCCAGCATTTT
>TRBD1|TRBV9|TRBJ1-1|once
CASSPGGGGNTEAFF
TGTGCCAGCAGCCCCGGTGGAGGGGGCAACACTGAAGCTTTCTTT
>TRBD2|TRBV5-1|TRBJ2-2|NA
CASSSSISGGAGTGELFF
TGCGCCAGCAGCTCGTCCATTAGCGGGGGTGCGGGGACCGGGGAGCTGTTTTTT
>TRBD1|TRBV18|TRBJ2-5|NA
CASSPGTGQETQYF
TGTGCCAGCTCACCTGGGACAGGGCAAGAGACCCAGTACTTC
>NA|TRBV15|TRBJ2-3|once
CATSRTLGTDTQYF
TGTGCCACCAGCAGGACGCTAGGAACAGATACGCAGTATTTT
>TRBD1|TRBV28|TRBJ2-7|NA
CASSLTGGSTYEQYF
TGTGCCAGCAGTTTAACAGGGGGCTCAACCTACGAGCAGTACTTC
>TRBD2|TRBV28|TRBJ2-7|NA
CASSESGRIYEQYF
TGTGCCAGCAGCGAAAGCGGGAGGATTTACGAGCAGTACTTC
>TRBD2|TRBV19|TRBJ2-7|NA
CASSSPGTSAYEQYF
TGTGCCAGTAGTTCTCCCGGGACTAGCGCCTACGAGCAGTACTTC
>NA|TRBV2|TRBJ1-4|NA
CASSETNQGREKLFF
TGTGCCAGCAGTGAAACGAATCAGGGTCGAGAAAAACTGTTTTTT
>NA|TRBV2|TRBJ2-2|NA
CASSDGLGGGGTGELFF
TGTGCCAGCAGTGATGGCCTCGGCGGTGGGGGGACCGGGGAGCTGTTTTTT
>NA|TRBV28|TRBJ2-1|NA
CASRMTTAEQFF
TGTGCCAGCAGAATGACAACCGCTGAGCAGTTCTTC
>NA|TRBV10-3|TRBJ1-1|few
CAISGRDTEAFF
TGTGCCATCAGTGGACGGGACACTGAAGCTTTCTTT
>NA|TRBV13|TRBJ2-5|once
CASSLGPFPRSVQETQYF
TGTGCCAGCAGCTTAGGCCCCTTTCCGCGTTCGGTCCAAGAGACCCAGTACTTC
>TRBD1|TRBV2|TRBJ1-1|NA
CASSETGGGNTEAFF
TGTGCCAGCAGTGAGACAGGGGGTGGGAACACTGAAGCTTTCTTT
>TRBD1|TRBV6-5|TRBJ1-1|NA
CATGTGGADTEAFF
TGTGCCACCGGGACAGGGGGCGCGGACACTGAAGCTTTCTTT
>NA|TRBV7-9|TRBJ2-1|NA
CASSLWGPGYEQFF
TGTGCCAGCAGCTTGTGGGGGCCGGGCTACGAGCAGTTCTTC
>TRBD2|TRBV5-1|TRBJ2-7|NA
CASSLARASGSPEQYF
TGCGCCAGCAGCTTGGCCCGGGCTAGCGGGAGTCCCGAGCAGTACTTC
>TRBD2|TRBV2|TRBJ2-1|NA
CAGNRATGTSGEKQFF
TGTGCCGGGAACCGCGCCACCGGGACTAGCGGGGAGAAGCAGTTCTTC
>TRBD2|TRBV10-3|TRBJ2-6|NA
CAISEDPGLTFSGANVLTF
TGTGCCATCAGTGAGGACCCGGGACTAACGTTCTCTGGGGCCAACGTCCTGACTTTC
>TRBD1|TRBV6-5|TRBJ1-1|once
CASSPRDRANTEAFF
TGTGCCAGCAGTCCCCGGGACAGGGCGAACACTGAAGCTTTCTTT
>TRBD1|TRBV29-1|TRBJ1-1|NA
CSVGQGAFQAFF
TGCAGCGTGGGACAGGGGGCGTTCCAAGCTTTCTTT
>NA|TRBV9|TRBJ2-7|once
CASSETSDSYEQYF
TGTGCCAGCAGCGAGACCAGCGACTCCTACGAGCAGTACTTC
>TRBD2|TRBV6-1|TRBJ2-7|NA
CASSGVVLAGVYEQYF
TGTGCCAGCAGTGGTGTCGTGCTAGCGGGAGTATACGAGCAGTACTTC
>NA|TRBV9|TRBJ2-2|NA
CASSGPGDGTGELFF
TGTGCCAGCAGCGGTCCCGGAGACGGCACCGGGGAGCTGTTTTTT
>NA|TRBV13|TRBJ1-1|NA
CASSLVGYGTEAFF
TGTGCCAGCAGCTTAGTTGGATACGGGACTGAAGCTTTCTTT
>TRBD1|TRBV6-5|TRBJ1-6|NA
CASSYSRTGDSPLHF
TGTGCCAGCAGTTACTCCCGGACAGGGGATTCACCCCTCCACTTT
>NA|TRBV18|TRBJ1-4|few
CASSPRIGGTDEKLFF
TGTGCCAGCTCACCACGGATCGGCGGGACGGATGAAAAACTGTTTTTT
>NA|TRBV2|TRBJ2-2|NA
CASSENWGEATGELFF
TGTGCCAGCAGTGAAAATTGGGGGGAGGCCACCGGGGAGCTGTTTTTT
>TRBD1|TRBV5-5|TRBJ1-1|NA
CASSRDRAITEAFF
TGTGCCAGCAGCCGGGACAGGGCGATCACTGAAGCTTTCTTT
>NA|TRBV2|TRBJ1-1|NA
CASGGGPLNTEAFF
TGTGCCAGCGGGGGGGGCCCCTTGAACACTGAAGCTTTCTTT
>NA|TRBV5-4|TRBJ1-1|NA
CASSAAGLQGWNTEAFF
TGTGCCAGCAGCGCCGCAGGGCTGCAGGGTTGGAACACTGAAGCTTTCTTT
>NA|TRBV5-1|TRBJ2-7|once
CASSLNSRTATYEQYF
TGCGCCAGCAGCTTGAATAGTCGGACAGCAACCTACGAGCAGTACTTC
>NA|TRBV6-5|TRBJ2-5|NA
CASSSPGTQYF
TGTGCCAGCAGCTCCCCCGGGACCCAGTACTTC
>NA|TRBV4-1|TRBJ2-7|NA
CASSDGSSMEQYF
TGCGCCAGCAGTGACGGGAGTTCCATGGAGCAGTACTTC
>TRBD1|TRBV7-2|TRBJ2-2|NA
CASRVGTGRTGELFF
TGTGCCAGCAGAGTGGGGACAGGGCGAACCGGGGAGCTGTTTTTT
>NA|TRBV7-9|TRBJ1-1|NA
CASSSGGNTEAFF
TGTGCCAGCAGCTCGGGGGGTAACACTGAAGCTTTCTTT
>TRBD1|TRBV2|TRBJ1-1|once
CASSPSQGVYTEAFF
TGTGCCAGCAGCCCTTCCCAGGGGGTCTACACTGAAGCTTTCTTT